The 32 T cell receptor beta chains below were found in one sample sequenced in a study of blood T cell repertoires in COVID-19. Assay used: immunoSEQ multiplex PCR; TCRdb lists only in-frame clones, some missing. The sample carries about 190,000 clones, more than 60% recorded once. The sequenced sample consisted of peripheral blood. The receptors derive from a man between 50 and 59 years old who had recovered from COVID-19.

J is TRBJ2-7 and V is TRBV24-1, with TRBD2 matching over 10 bases. The germline V gene encodes CDR1 KGHDR and CDR2 SFDVKD. V lost 7 bases and J lost 5; bases outside the gene matches: 7. The CDR3 consists of 14 residues. Here the CDR3 reads CATSSSGSIHEQYF. The CDR3 DNA reads TGTGCCACCAGCTCTAGCGGGAGCATTCACGAGCAGTACTTC.

This sequence joins TRBV3-1 (or the pseudogene TRBV3-2) and TRBJ1-1, with TRBD1 matching 8 bases. V dropped 5 bases and J dropped 3; count of bases not matched to a gene: 5. The CDR3 spans 14 residues. Germline assignment: CDR1 LGHDT and CDR2 YNNKEL (reference sequence). In DNA, the CDR3 is TGTGCCAGCAGCTTAGGACAGGGACACACTGAAGCTTTCTTT. This encodes CASSLGQGHTEAFF.

The J gene is TRBJ1-1, the V gene TRBV6-4, with unresolved D. Trimming left V 6 bases short and J 1 base short, with 9 bases between. Germline V lookup: CDR1 MRHNA, CDR2 SNTAGT. The CDR3 spans 13 residues. CDR3 region: CASRRERNTEAFF. CDR3 nucleotides: TGTGCCAGCAGACGGGAAAGGAACACTGAAGCTTTCTTT.

This chain joins TRBV4-2 and TRBJ2-1; 12 bases fit TRBD2. CDR3 length: 18 amino acids. Germline V gene data show CDR1 as LGHNA and CDR2 as YNFKEQ. V gave up 2 bases and J gave up 7 bases; unmatched junction bases: 12. CDR3 region: CASSQPFRETSGRNEQFF. The CDR3 region has the DNA TGTGCCAGCAGCCAACCCTTCCGTGAGACTAGCGGGAGAAATGAGCAGTTCTTC.

V gene TRBV19 combines with J gene TRBJ2-7; 8 nucleotides match TRBD1. Trimming cost V 3 bases and J 4 bases; bases outside gene matches: 11. The CDR3 covers 16 residues. In germline, CDR1 is LNHDA, CDR2 SQIVND (reference sequence). The CDR3 reads CASSMRPTGVKYEQYF. CDR3 nucleotides: TGTGCCAGTAGTATGAGGCCGACAGGGGTAAAATACGAGCAGTACTTC. The full variable domain, its missing parts supplied by reference TRBV19 and TRBJ2-7, is DGGITQSPKYLFRKEGQNVTLSCEQNLNHDAMYWYRQDPGQGLRLIYYSQIVNDFQKGDIAEGYSVSREKKESFPLTVTSAQKNPTAFYLCASSMRPTGVKYEQYFGPGTRLTVT.

The V and J genes are TRBV3-1 (or the pseudogene TRBV3-2) and TRBJ2-6; a weak D match, TRBD2 (5 bases). The CDR3 totals 20 residues. The V gene's germline CDR1 is LGHDT and CDR2 YNNKEL (reference sequence). V dropped 3 bases and J dropped 0 bases, with 21 bases sitting between them. CDR3 coding DNA: TGTGCCAGCAGCCAGGCGATTCGAGGGCCTCACTACTCTGGGGCCAACGTCCTGACTTTC. This sequence encodes CASSQAIRGPHYSGANVLTF.

The chain carries TRBV3-1 (or the pseudogene TRBV3-2) and TRBJ2-1; 8 nucleotides agree with TRBD2. Germline values: CDR1 LGHDT, CDR2 YNNKEL (reference sequence). CDR3 length: 15 residues. Trimming removed 0 bases from V and 5 bases from J; junction bases left unmatched: 3. CDR3 DNA sequence: TGTGCCAGCAGCCAAGACTTAGCGGGAAACAATGAGCAGTTCTTC. It specifies CASSQDLAGNNEQFF.

The chain is built from TRBV6-5 and TRBJ1-2; D is uncertain. Per the germline V gene, CDR1 is MNHEY and CDR2 is SVGAGI. The CDR3 consists of 15 residues. V shed 3 bases and J shed 2 bases, with 13 bases lying between them. The CDR3 region is CASSYTGIKNYGYTF. In DNA form, the CDR3 reads TGTGCCAGCAGTTATACGGGAATCAAAAACTATGGCTACACCTTC.

The chain recombines TRBV11-3 with TRBJ1-5, with D tentatively TRBD1 (6 bases). V gave up 5 bases and J gave up 0 bases, with 14 bases separating them. Germline CDR1 SGHNT, CDR2 YENEEA. The CDR3 has 16 residues. The CDR3, as DNA: TGTGCCAGCAGCCCAAGGACAGTCCTTAGCAATCAGCCCCAGCATTTT. Translated, it gives CASSPRTVLSNQPQHF.

The V and J genes are TRBV27 and TRBJ2-7; 12 bases align to TRBD2. The CDR3 has 16 amino acids. The germline gives CDR1 MNHEY, CDR2 SMNVEV (reference sequence). V was clipped by 5 bases and J by 0 bases; unmatched bases: 5. The DNA of the CDR3 is TGTGCCAGCAGTACCAGGACTAGCGGGACCTCCTACGAGCAGTACTTC. Protein sequence: CASSTRTSGTSYEQYF.

This clone was observed a single time. Here the CDR3 reads CASSLFNEQFF. CDR3 DNA: TGTGCCAGCAGCCTATTTAATGAGCAGTTCTTC. V usage is TRBV3-1 (or the pseudogene TRBV3-2) and J usage is TRBJ2-1; D is unclear. The V end lost 4 bases, the J end lost 7 bases, and 5 bases lay between the germline ends. CDR3 size: 11 residues. CDR1 is LGHDT, CDR2 YNNKEL, per germline (reference sequence).

The CDR3 loop reads CASSVGTSDYEQYF. Here the CDR3 DNA reads TGTGCCAGCAGCGTAGGGACTAGCGACTACGAGCAGTACTTC. The chain recombines TRBV9 with TRBJ2-7; 9 bases match TRBD2. Germline-derived CDR1 and CDR2 are SGDLS and YYNGEE. The length of the CDR3 is 14 residues. J gave up 3 bases and V 0 bases, and 1 base lay outside the gene matches. The entire variable domain, with the rest obtained from reference TRBV9 and TRBJ2-7, is as follows: DSGVTQTPKHLITATGQRVTLRCSPRSGDLSVYWYQQSLDQGLQFLIQYYNGEERAKGNILERFSAQQFPDLHSELNLSSLELGDSALYFCASSVGTSDYEQYFGPGTRLTVT.

The chain has TRBV10-3 and TRBJ2-3; 13 bases align to TRBD2. The CDR3 length is 17 residues. V trimming: 2 bases; J trimming: 4 bases; junction bases outside the gene matches: 6. Germline CDR1 reads ENHRY; CDR2 reads SYGVKD. CDR3 coding DNA: TGTGCCATCAGTGAGCTACTAGCGGGAGGGCCCGCAGATACGCAGTATTTT. Encoded protein: CAISELLAGGPADTQYF.

In this sample, this clone turned up once. The gene calls are TRBV5-1 and TRBJ2-2; no definite D call. V was clipped by 7 bases and J by 6 bases, with 13 bases between them. The length of the CDR3 is 13 residues. Germline V gene sequence: CDR1 SGHRS, CDR2 YFSETQ. In DNA form, the CDR3 reads TGCGCCAGCCACTTCAGGCTCTCCGGGGAGCTGTTTTTT. It translates to CASHFRLSGELFF.

The V gene is TRBV4-1, the J gene TRBJ2-2; a possible D gene is TRBD1 (5 bases). CDR1 MGHRA and CDR2 YSYEKL come from the germline V gene. V shed 0 bases and J shed 4 bases, with 9 bases lying between them. This CDR3 spans 15 amino acids. The CDR3 protein is CASSQDAGRTGELFF. The CDR3 DNA is TGCGCCAGCAGCCAAGATGCAGGGCGCACCGGGGAGCTGTTTTTT.

The chain is built from TRBV7-9 and TRBJ2-5; 8 bases agree with TRBD1. This CDR3 contains 14 residues. Germline lookup yields CDR1 SEHNR and CDR2 FQNEAQ (reference sequence). Germline trimming cut 2 bases from V and 3 bases from J; bases unmatched to any gene: 2. This chain's CDR3 is CASSLMTGEETQYF. As DNA, the CDR3 is TGTGCCAGCAGCTTAATGACAGGGGAAGAGACCCAGTACTTC.

The genes are TRBV29-1 and TRBJ1-2; TRBD1 aligns across 8 bases. The junction had 12 bases not matched to a gene; V was cut back by 2 bases and J by 1 base. Germline-derived CDR1 and CDR2 are SQVTM and ANQGSEA. The CDR3 spans 17 residues. The CDR3 region is CSVESWGGTGDNYGYTF. CDR3 sequence (DNA): TGCAGCGTTGAATCGTGGGGTGGGACAGGCGATAACTATGGCTACACCTTC.

This chain joins TRBV10-1 and TRBJ2-2; weak D call: TRBD2 (6 bases). Looked up from germline, CDR1 is WNHNN and CDR2 is SYGVQD (reference sequence). CDR3 length: 14 residues. Between the trimmed V and J ends, which lost 8 bases and 8 bases, there was a span of 18 bases. The CDR3 region has the DNA TGCGCCAGCGGGGTCCTAGCGCTTGAGGGGGAGCTGTTTTTT. This encodes CASGVLALEGELFF.

The chain is built from TRBV10-3 and TRBJ2-2, with TRBD2 matching 7 bases. Per the germline V gene, CDR1 is ENHRY and CDR2 is SYGVKD. V gave up 8 bases and J gave up 7 bases; unmatched junction bases: 13. This CDR3 region has 15 residues. CDR3 coding DNA: TGTGCCATCGGGTTTGAGGCGGGAGCGGGCGGGGAGCTGTTTTTT. It yields the protein CAIGFEAGAGGELFF.

This clone was seen a single time. The V and J genes are TRBV6-2 or TRBV6-3 and TRBJ2-7; 12 bases align to TRBD1. J was trimmed by 5 bases and V by 2 bases; bases with no gene match: 4. Germline V gives CDR1 MNHEY, CDR2 SVGEGT. The CDR3 is made up of 15 amino acids. For the CDR3, the DNA is TGTGCCAGCAGTTACGGGACAGGGGGCATAGACGAGCAGTACTTC. As protein: CASSYGTGGIDEQYF.

The gene calls are TRBV11-3 and TRBJ2-7, with TRBD2 matching 9 bases. The V and J ends lost 0 bases and 3 bases, in that order; junction bases with no gene match: 3. The CDR3 sequence is 15 residues long. From germline, CDR1 is SGHNT and CDR2 YENEEA. CDR3 DNA sequence: TGTGCCAGCAGCTTAGATAGCGGGAGCGTCTACGAGCAGTACTTC. Its translation: CASSLDSGSVYEQYF.

The rearrangement joins TRBV10-3 to TRBJ2-5, with TRBD1 matching 8 bases. Looked up from germline, CDR1 is ENHRY and CDR2 is SYGVKD. The CDR3 length is 14 residues. V was clipped by 3 bases and J by 2 bases; unmatched bases: 2. The CDR3 protein is CAISETGGQETQYF. The CDR3 DNA reads as TGTGCCATCAGTGAAACAGGGGGGCAAGAGACCCAGTACTTC.

The V gene is TRBV7-2, the J gene TRBJ2-1, with TRBD2 matching over 12 bases. V lost 4 bases and J lost 4; bases outside the gene matches: 8. Germline CDR1 is SGHTA and CDR2 is FQGNSA. This CDR3 has 17 residues. In DNA form, the CDR3 reads TGTGCCAGCAGCTCCCGGCTAGCGGGAGGGAGATACAATGAGCAGTTCTTC. The encoded protein is CASSSRLAGGRYNEQFF.

This sequence joins TRBV6-6 and TRBJ2-7; 11 nucleotides align to TRBD2. CDR1 and CDR2 from the germline V gene are MNHNY and SVGAGI (reference sequence). The V gene end was trimmed by 2 bases and the J gene end by 5 bases; junction bases not matched to a gene: 8. This CDR3 has 16 amino acids. Written as DNA, the CDR3 is TGTGCCAGCAGTTACCCCCTCGGACTAGCGGGCGACGAGCAGTACTTC. As protein: CASSYPLGLAGDEQYF.

The V call is TRBV5-1, the J call TRBJ1-1; weak D call: TRBD1 (5 bases). Trimming left V 4 bases short and J 2 bases short, with 12 bases between. The germline V gene has CDR1 SGHRS and CDR2 YFSETQ. This CDR3 region has 14 residues. The CDR3 protein is CASSETTGNTEAFF. Written as DNA, the CDR3 is TGCGCCAGCAGCGAAACAACAGGAAACACTGAAGCTTTCTTT.

The CDR3 protein is CASSQQGYSPLHF. The CDR3 nucleotides read TGTGCCAGCAGCCAACAGGGTTATTCACCCCTCCACTTT. V is TRBV14 and J is TRBJ1-6, with D perhaps matching TRBD1 (5 bases). The V gene lost 2 bases and the J gene lost 8 bases, with 7 bases spanning the gap. The CDR3 extends over 13 amino acids. Germline loops: CDR1 SGHDN, CDR2 FVKESK.

This chain links TRBV18 with TRBJ1-6, with a possible D match to TRBD1 (6 bases). CDR1 is KGHSH, CDR2 LQKENI, per germline. The V and J ends lost 1 base and 9 bases respectively, with 16 bases between them. There are 16 residues in the CDR3. CDR3 coding DNA: TGTGCCAGCTCACCACGGCTCCCAGGGGAGAGTTCACCCCTCCACTTT. As protein: CASSPRLPGESSPLHF. Full variable domain (outside the CDR3, taken from reference TRBV18 and TRBJ1-6): NAGVMQNPRHLVRRRGQEARLRCSPMKGHSHVYWYRQLPEEGLKFMVYLQKENIIDESGMPKERFSAEFPKEGPSILRIQQVVRGDSAAYFCASSPRLPGESSPLHFGNGTRLTVT.

V and J are TRBV5-1 and TRBJ2-2; D gene unclear. Between the trimmed V and J ends, which lost 0 bases and 4 bases, there was a span of 7 bases. This CDR3 is 14 amino acids long. Germline V CDR1 and CDR2: SGHRS, YFSETQ. This CDR3 reads CASSLDYPTGELFF. The CDR3 nucleotides read TGCGCCAGCAGCTTGGACTACCCCACCGGGGAGCTGTTTTTT.

This clone has ten or more counts. This chain joins TRBV4-2 and TRBJ2-7, with unresolved D. V lost 2 bases and J 1 base, leaving 6 bases between the germline ends. The CDR3 contains 13 residues. CDR1 and CDR2 (germline): LGHNA, YNFKEQ. The CDR3 DNA reads TGTGCCAGCAGCCAAACACCTTCCTACGAGCAGTACTTC. This encodes CASSQTPSYEQYF.

The V and J genes are TRBV5-4 and TRBJ2-3; 8 bases match TRBD2. The CDR3 covers 15 residues. The J segment lost 3 bases and the V segment lost 2 bases, leaving 5 bases of the junction unmatched. Germline values: CDR1 SGHNT, CDR2 YYREEE (reference sequence). The CDR3 is CASSFAGGLTDTQYF. The CDR3, as DNA: TGTGCCAGCAGCTTCGCGGGAGGCCTGACAGATACGCAGTATTTT.

The V call is TRBV7-2, the J call TRBJ2-7; no clear D. V gave up 4 bases and J gave up 2 bases, with 6 bases separating them. The CDR3 is made up of 12 amino acids. The germline V gene encodes CDR1 SGHTA and CDR2 FQGNSA. CDR3 residues: CASSSGPYEQYF. The CDR3 nucleotides are TGTGCCAGCAGCTCAGGCCCCTACGAGCAGTACTTC.

V usage is TRBV19 and J usage is TRBJ1-6, with 7 bases aligning to TRBD1. Looked up from germline, CDR1 is LNHDA and CDR2 is SQIVND (reference sequence). J lost 7 bases, V lost 3 bases, and 12 bases had no gene match. This CDR3 has 17 residues. Here the CDR3 DNA reads TGTGCCAGTAGTATTCTGACAGGGAGCAAATTGAATTCACCCCTCCACTTT. It codes for CASSILTGSKLNSPLHF. The entire variable domain, with the rest obtained from reference TRBV19 and TRBJ1-6, is as follows: DGGITQSPKYLFRKEGQNVTLSCEQNLNHDAMYWYRQDPGQGLRLIYYSQIVNDFQKGDIAEGYSVSREKKESFPLTVTSAQKNPTAFYLCASSILTGSKLNSPLHFGNGTRLTVT.